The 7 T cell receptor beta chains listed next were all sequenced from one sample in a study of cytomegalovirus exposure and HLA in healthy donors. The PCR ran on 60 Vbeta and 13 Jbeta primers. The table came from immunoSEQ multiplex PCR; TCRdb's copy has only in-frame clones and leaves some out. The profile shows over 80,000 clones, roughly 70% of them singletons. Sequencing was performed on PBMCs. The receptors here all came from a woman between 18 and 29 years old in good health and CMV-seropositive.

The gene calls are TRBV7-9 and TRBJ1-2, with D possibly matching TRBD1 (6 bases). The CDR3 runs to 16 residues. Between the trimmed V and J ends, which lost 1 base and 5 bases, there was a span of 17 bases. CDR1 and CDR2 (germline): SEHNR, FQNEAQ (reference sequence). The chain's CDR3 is CASSLVLPQGGYGYTF. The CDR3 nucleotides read TGTGCCAGCAGCTTAGTTCTCCCACAGGGAGGGTATGGCTACACCTTC. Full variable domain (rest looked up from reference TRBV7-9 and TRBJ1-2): DTGVSQNPRHKITKRGQNVTFRCDPISEHNRLYWYRQTLGQGPEFLTYFQNEAQLEKSRLLSDRFSAERPKGSFSTLEIQRTEQGDSAMYLCASSLVLPQGGYGYTFGSGTRLTVV.

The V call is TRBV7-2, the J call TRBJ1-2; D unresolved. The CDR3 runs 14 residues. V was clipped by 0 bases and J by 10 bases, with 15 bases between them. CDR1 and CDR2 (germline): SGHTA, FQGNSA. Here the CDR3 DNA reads TGTGCCAGCAGCTTAGCATCCGGGTCGGAAGTCTACACCTTC. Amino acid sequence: CASSLASGSEVYTF.

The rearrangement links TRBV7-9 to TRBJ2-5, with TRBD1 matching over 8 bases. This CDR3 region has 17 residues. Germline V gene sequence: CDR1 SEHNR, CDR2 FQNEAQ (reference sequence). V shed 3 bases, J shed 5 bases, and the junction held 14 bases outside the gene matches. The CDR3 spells CASSFDVRTGFRETQYF. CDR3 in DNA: TGTGCCAGCAGCTTCGACGTAAGGACAGGGTTCAGGGAGACCCAGTACTTC.

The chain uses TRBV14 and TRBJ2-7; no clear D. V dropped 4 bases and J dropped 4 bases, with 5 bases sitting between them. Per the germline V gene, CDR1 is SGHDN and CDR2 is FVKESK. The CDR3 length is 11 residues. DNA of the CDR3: TGTGCCAGCAGCCTGGAGTACGAGCAGTACTTC. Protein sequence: CASSLEYEQYF.

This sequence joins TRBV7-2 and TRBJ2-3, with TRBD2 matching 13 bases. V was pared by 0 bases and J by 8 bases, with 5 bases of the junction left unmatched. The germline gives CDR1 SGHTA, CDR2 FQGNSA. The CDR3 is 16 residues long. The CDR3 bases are TGTGCCAGCAGCTTAGCACTAGCGGGGGGGCCGGGTACGCAGTATTTT. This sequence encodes CASSLALAGGPGTQYF.

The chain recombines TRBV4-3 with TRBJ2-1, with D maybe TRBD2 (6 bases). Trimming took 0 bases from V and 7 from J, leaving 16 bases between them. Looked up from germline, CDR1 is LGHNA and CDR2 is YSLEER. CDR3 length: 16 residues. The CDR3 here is CASSQDLGGDVNEQFF. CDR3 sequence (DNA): TGCGCCAGCAGCCAAGATTTAGGCGGGGACGTAAATGAGCAGTTCTTC.

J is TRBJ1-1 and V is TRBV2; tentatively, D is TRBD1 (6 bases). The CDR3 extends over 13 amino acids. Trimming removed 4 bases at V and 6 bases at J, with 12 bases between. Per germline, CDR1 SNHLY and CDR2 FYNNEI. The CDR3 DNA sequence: TGTGCCAGCAGTGTGAAGGGGGTCGCTGAAGCTTTCTTT. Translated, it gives CASSVKGVAEAFF. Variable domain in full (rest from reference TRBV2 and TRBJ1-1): EPEVTQTPSHQVTQMGQEVILRCVPISNHLYFYWYRQILGQKVEFLVSFYNNEISEKSEIFDDQFSVERPDGSNFTLKIRSTKLEDSAMYFCASSVKGVAEAFFGQGTRLTVV.